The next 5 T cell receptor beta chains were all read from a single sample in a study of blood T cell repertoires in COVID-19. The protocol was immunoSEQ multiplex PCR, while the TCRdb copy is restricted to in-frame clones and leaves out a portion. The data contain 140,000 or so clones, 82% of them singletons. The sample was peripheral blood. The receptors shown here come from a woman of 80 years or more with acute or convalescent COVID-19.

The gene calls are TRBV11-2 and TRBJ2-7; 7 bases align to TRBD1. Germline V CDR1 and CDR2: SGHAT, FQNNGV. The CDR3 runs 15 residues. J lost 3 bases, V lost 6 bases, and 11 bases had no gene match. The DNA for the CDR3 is TGTGCCAGCAGGCCCCCGGGACAGCCTGACTACGAGCAGTACTTC. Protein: CASRPPGQPDYEQYF.

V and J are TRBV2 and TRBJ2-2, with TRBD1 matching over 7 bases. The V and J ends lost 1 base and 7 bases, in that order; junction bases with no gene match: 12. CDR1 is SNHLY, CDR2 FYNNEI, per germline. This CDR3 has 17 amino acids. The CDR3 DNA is TGTGCCAGCAGTGAAGGTTCCGTGACAGGGCGCGACGGGGAGCTGTTTTTT. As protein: CASSEGSVTGRDGELFF.

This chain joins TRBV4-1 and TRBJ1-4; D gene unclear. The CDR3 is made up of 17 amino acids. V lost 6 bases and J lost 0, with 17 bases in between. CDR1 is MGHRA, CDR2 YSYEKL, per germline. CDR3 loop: CASRPGPATATNEKLFF. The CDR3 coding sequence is TGCGCCAGCAGGCCAGGCCCGGCGACGGCAACTAATGAAAAACTGTTTTTT.

The CDR3: CASSTGGVGQPQHF. The CDR3 DNA follows: TGTGCCAGCAGTACAGGGGGCGTAGGACAGCCCCAGCATTTT. The V gene is TRBV2, the J gene TRBJ1-5, with 9 bases identical to TRBD1. Trimming removed 5 bases from V and 7 bases from J; junction bases left unmatched: 6. CDR1 is SNHLY and CDR2 is FYNNEI in the germline V gene. This CDR3 region has 14 residues. Together with reference TRBV2 and TRBJ1-5, the CDR3 gives the full variable domain: EPEVTQTPSHQVTQMGQEVILRCVPISNHLYFYWYRQILGQKVEFLVSFYNNEISEKSEIFDDQFSVERPDGSNFTLKIRSTKLEDSAMYFCASSTGGVGQPQHFGDGTRLSIL.

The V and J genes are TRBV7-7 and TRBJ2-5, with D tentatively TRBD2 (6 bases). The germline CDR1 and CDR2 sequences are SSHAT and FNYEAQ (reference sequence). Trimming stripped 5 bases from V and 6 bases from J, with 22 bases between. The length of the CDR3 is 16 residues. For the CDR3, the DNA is TGTGCCAGCAGCCCGGGGATCAGCGAGGAGGGAAAGACCCAGTACTTC. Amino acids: CASSPGISEEGKTQYF.